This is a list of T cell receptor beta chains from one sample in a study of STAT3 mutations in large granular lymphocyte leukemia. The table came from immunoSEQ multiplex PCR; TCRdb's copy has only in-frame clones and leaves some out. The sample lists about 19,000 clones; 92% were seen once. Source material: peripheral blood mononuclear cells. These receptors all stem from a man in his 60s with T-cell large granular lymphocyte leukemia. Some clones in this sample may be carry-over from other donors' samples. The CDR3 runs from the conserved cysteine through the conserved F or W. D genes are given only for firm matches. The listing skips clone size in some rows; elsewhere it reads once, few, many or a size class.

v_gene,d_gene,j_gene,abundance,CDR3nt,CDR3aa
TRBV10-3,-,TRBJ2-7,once,TGTGCCATCAGTGGGTTGACGGGCGACGAGCAGTACTTC,CAISGLTGDEQYF
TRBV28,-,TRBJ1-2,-,TGTGCCAGCAGTTCGCAGGGATTGGCTAACTATGGCTACACCTTC,CASSSQGLANYGYTF
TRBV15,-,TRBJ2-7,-,TGTGCCACCAGCAGAGATTCGGCAACGGCCGATAGCTCCTACGAGCAGTACTTC,CATSRDSATADSSYEQYF
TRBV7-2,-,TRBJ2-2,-,TGTGCCAGCAGCGCCCAAAGGGCGGTCGGGGAGCTGTTTTTT,CASSAQRAVGELFF
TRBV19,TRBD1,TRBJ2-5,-,TGTGCCAGTAGTAACAGGGGATCCGAAGAGACCCAGTACTTC,CASSNRGSEETQYF
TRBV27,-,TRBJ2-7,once,TGTGCCAGCAGTGGGAGGACTGGAACCTACGAGCAGTACTTC,CASSGRTGTYEQYF
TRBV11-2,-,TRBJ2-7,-,TGTGCCAGCAGCTTAGATCCGGGTAAGCACGGCTACGAGCAGTACTTC,CASSLDPGKHGYEQYF
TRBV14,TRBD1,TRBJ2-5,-,TGTGCCAGCAGTCCAACAGGGGGCGAGGAGACCCAGTACTTC,CASSPTGGEETQYF
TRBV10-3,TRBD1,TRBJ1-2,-,TGTGCCATCAGTGACCCCACCGGGACAGGGAGAGGGGGTGGCTATGGCTACACCTTC,CAISDPTGTGRGGGYGYTF
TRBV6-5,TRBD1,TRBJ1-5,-,TGTGCCAGCAACCAGGGGGCTGATCAGCCCCAGCATTTT,CASNQGADQPQHF
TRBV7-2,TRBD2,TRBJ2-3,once,TGTGCCAGCAGCTTAGCCTTAGCTCGGGGGGCAGATACGCAGTATTTT,CASSLALARGADTQYF
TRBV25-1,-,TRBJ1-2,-,TGTGCCAGCAGTGACGGCAGGTGGGGTGAAGGCTACACCTTC,CASSDGRWGEGYTF
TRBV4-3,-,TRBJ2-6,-,TGCGCCAGCAGCCAAGATTTGGGAATTCCCTACTCTGGGGCCAACGTCCTGACTTTC,CASSQDLGIPYSGANVLTF
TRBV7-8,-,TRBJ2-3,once,TGTGCCAGCAGCTTAGGGGTCCCCGGGGGCACAGATACGCAGTATTTT,CASSLGVPGGTDTQYF
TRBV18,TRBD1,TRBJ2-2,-,TGTGCCAGCTCACCACGTTTGGGGACAGGGAACACCGGGGAGCTGTTTTTT,CASSPRLGTGNTGELFF
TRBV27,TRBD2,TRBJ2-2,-,TGTGCCAGCAGTTTGTTTGGGACTAGCGGGAGAGGAGGCTGGGCCGGGGAGCTGTTTTTT,CASSLFGTSGRGGWAGELFF
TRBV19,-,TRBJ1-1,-,TGTGCCAGTAGCCTTCCGGGGCAAAACACTGAAGCTTTCTTT,CASSLPGQNTEAFF
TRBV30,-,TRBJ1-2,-,TGTGCCTGGAGTGTAATGGCGGGTAGCTATGGCTACACCTTC,CAWSVMAGSYGYTF
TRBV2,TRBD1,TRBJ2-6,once,TGTGCCAGCAATCCGGGACAGGGGTCTGGGGCCAACGTCCTGACTTTC,CASNPGQGSGANVLTF
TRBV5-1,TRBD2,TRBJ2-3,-,TGCGCCAGTAACCCGGGACTACCAACAGATACGCAGTATTTT,CASNPGLPTDTQYF
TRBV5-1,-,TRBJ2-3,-,TGCGCCAGCAGCCTGGTCGTGGGGGGCGGCACAGATACGCAGTATTTT,CASSLVVGGGTDTQYF
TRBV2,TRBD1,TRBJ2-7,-,TGTGCCAGCAGCCGACGGGTGGCAGGGGGATTCCACGAGCAGTACTTC,CASSRRVAGGFHEQYF
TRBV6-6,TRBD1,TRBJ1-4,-,TGTGCCACCACAGGGGTGGATGAAAAACTGTTTTTT,CATTGVDEKLFF
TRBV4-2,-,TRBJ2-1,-,TGTGCCAGCAGCCAAGTCTCGGGGGAGCAGTTCTTC,CASSQVSGEQFF
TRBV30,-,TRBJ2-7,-,TGTGCCCTGAGGCGGATCTCCGTCTACGAGCAGTACTTC,CALRRISVYEQYF
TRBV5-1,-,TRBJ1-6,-,TGCGCCAGCAGCCTGGGTGACGGAGGGAGTTCACCCCTCCACTTT,CASSLGDGGSSPLHF
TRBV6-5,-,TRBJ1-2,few,TGTGCCAGCAGCCGCGGAGGGGTTGGTGGCTACACCTTC,CASSRGGVGGYTF